This T cell receptor (beta chain) was observed in a study of regulatory T cells in long-lasting Graves disease. According to the study, TCR beta libraries were built with iRepertoire HTBI primers and CDR3-region Arm-PCR. One entry per CDR3 protein results from TCRdb running MiXCR on the multiplex PCR reads. Of hundreds of thousands of distinct CDR3 sequences listed, approximately 12% are singletons. General study results and limits: Lower TCR diversity was seen in persistent Graves' patients than in newly diagnosed ones.

Germline CDR1 KGHDR, CDR2 SFDVKD. The CDR3 is 15 amino acids. Trimming removed 9 bases from V and 1 base from J; junction bases left unmatched: 9. This clonotype was observed at least ten times. Antigen: not known. Specified time point: newly diagnosed GD, antithyroid drugs for less than 3 months. Extracted RNA from PBMCs served as the source of the TCR library. The same sample was also studied in work on T cells in Graves' hyperthyroidism and ophthalmopathy. From that second work: On the basis of clinical symptoms, serum thyroxine and TRAb, thyroid ultrasound and orbital computed tomography, diagnoses were made. Using the HTBI primer set, a first-round RT-PCR was run on the TCR CDR3.

This TCR was recovered from a man under 40 with Graves disease. This specimen consisted of peripheral blood mononuclear cells (PBMCs), obtained at new diagnosis, from a patient treated with antithyroid drugs. The V gene is TRBV24-1, the J gene TRBJ2-7; 9 bases align to TRBD1. CDR3 region: CATSDPGTGSYEQYF. The CDR3 coding sequence is TGTGCCACCTCCGACCCCGGGACAGGGTCCTACGAGCAGTACTTC.